This paragraph reports one T cell receptor beta chain. Antigen specificity is unknown. This sample stems from a study of T cell repertoires in cytomegalovirus infection. Study information: Use of recently identified HLA-C-restricted and well-studied HLA-B-restricted CMV epitopes was part of the study.

TCRdb re-analysed the reads in MiXCR, keeping a single row per CDR3 protein. The repertoire consists of some 920,000 distinct CDR3 sequences, with approximately 31% occurring once and the leading ten covering roughly 12%. Broader study findings: HLA-C-restricted CMV clonotypes gave the most frequent clonotype in two of eight donors.

V was trimmed by 8 bases and J by 11 bases, leaving 18 bases between them. The CDR3 runs 12 residues. Germline V gene lookup returns CDR1 SEHNR and CDR2 FQNEAQ (reference sequence). This specimen was cultured CD8+ T cells from PBMCs, taken from culture after CMV antigen stimulation. The clonotype originates from a human donor in good health (CMV status not recorded). Some clones in this sample may be carry-over from other donors' samples. This rearrangement joins TRBV7-9 to TRBJ1-1; D is possibly TRBD1 (5 bases). CDR3 protein: CASGGRMPSAFF. The CDR3 region has the DNA TGTGCCAGCGGGGGGAGAATGCCGAGTGCTTTCTTT.